These 17 T cell receptor beta chains originate from one sample sequenced in a study of shared clonotypes between healthy human individuals (dated by TCRdb to the early 2020s). Receptor amplification or capture employed the immunoSEQ multiplex PCR assay. TCRdb re-hosts the immuneACCESS table, in-frame sequences only. Its copies lack some clones; in the studies checked, an unresolved V gene accounts for under half of them, and the cause for the rest is not known. In all, the sample holds over 2 million clones, and 85% to 95% of those were seen once. The ten largest clones represent approximately 0.41% of the sample. The source material was naive CD4+ T cells from PBMCs. This sample's cell subset or site label indicates: CD45RA+ positively selected. Receptors originate from a man between 18 and 35 years old in good health. Some clones in this sample may be carry-over from other donors' samples.

The rearrangement joins TRBV6-1 to TRBJ1-1, with 7 bases lining up with TRBD1. V gave up 7 bases and J gave up 3 bases; unmatched junction bases: 5. Germline V lookup: CDR1 MNHNS, CDR2 SASEGT. The CDR3 runs 13 residues. CDR3 amino acids: CASTGQLYTEAFF. The CDR3 nucleotides are TGTGCCAGCACGGGACAGCTATACACTGAAGCTTTCTTT.

The J gene is TRBJ1-1, the V gene TRBV10-3; D unclear. The V end was cut by 6 bases, the J end by 0 bases, with 5 bases between. The CDR3 length is 12 residues. Germline assignment: CDR1 ENHRY and CDR2 SYGVKD. For the CDR3, the DNA is TGTGCCATCAGCACAGTGAACACTGAAGCTTTCTTT. Protein: CAISTVNTEAFF.

J is TRBJ1-4 and V is TRBV29-1, with D possibly matching TRBD1 (5 bases). V was trimmed by 4 bases and J by 7 bases, leaving 19 bases between them. In germline, CDR1 is SQVTM, CDR2 ANQGSEA. This CDR3 spans 15 amino acids. The CDR3 coding sequence is TGCAGCGTTGCCCTTTCGGGGCACGGGAGTGAAAAACTGTTTTTT. Translated, it gives CSVALSGHGSEKLFF.

The V and J genes are TRBV9 and TRBJ1-2; D is ambiguous. The V gene's germline CDR1 is SGDLS and CDR2 YYNGEE. Trimming cost V 0 bases and J 8 bases, with 14 bases left between them. The CDR3 has 14 residues. In DNA, the CDR3 is TGTGCCAGCAGCGTAGGACTCACGGGAGGCGGCTACACCTTC. It codes for CASSVGLTGGGYTF.

The chain has TRBV30 and TRBJ1-4; D call uncertain. Trimming stripped 1 base from V and 10 bases from J, with 16 bases between. The length of the CDR3 is 14 residues. Germline V gene data show CDR1 as GTSNPN and CDR2 as SVGIG (reference sequence). The CDR3 region is CAWSGRLIKGKLFF. In DNA, the CDR3 is TGTGCCTGGAGTGGCCGCTTAATTAAGGGAAAACTGTTTTTT. Full variable domain (rest looked up from reference TRBV30 and TRBJ1-4): SQTIHQWPATLVQPVGSPLSLECTVEGTSNPNLYWYRQAAGRGLQLLFYSVGIGQISSEVPQNLSASRPQDRQFILSSKKLLLSDSGFYLCAWSGRLIKGKLFFGSGTQLSVL.

The CDR3 nucleotides read TGCAGCGTCGGGGGGGGCAGCAGCACAGATACGCAGTATTTT. Translated: CSVGGGSSTDTQYF. The chain uses TRBV29-1 and TRBJ2-3, with TRBD2 matching over 8 bases. Germline values: CDR1 SQVTM, CDR2 ANQGSEA. The CDR3 spans 14 residues. The V segment lost 6 bases and the J segment 0 bases; nucleotides outside the gene matches: 5.

This clone was counted a few times. The CDR3 protein is CATSVDDSYNEQFF. For the CDR3, the DNA is TGTGCCACGTCGGTTGACGACTCCTACAATGAGCAGTTCTTC. The V and J genes are TRBV10-3 and TRBJ2-1; D is ambiguous. This CDR3 contains 14 residues. V was trimmed by 10 bases and J by 0 bases, leaving 13 bases between them. Germline values: CDR1 ENHRY, CDR2 SYGVKD.

This chain connects TRBV6-1 to TRBJ1-5, with D possibly matching TRBD1 (6 bases). V dropped 5 bases and J dropped 6 bases, with 17 bases sitting between them. CDR3 length: 15 amino acids. Germline V gives CDR1 MNHNS, CDR2 SASEGT. The CDR3 DNA sequence: TGTGCCAGCAGTCACGTTGGGGGGGGCGGTCAGCCCCAGCATTTT. It codes for CASSHVGGGGQPQHF.

V and J are TRBV28 and TRBJ2-7; unclear D gene. Germline lookup yields CDR1 MDHEN and CDR2 SYDVKM. V was cut by 4 bases and J by 6 bases, with 10 bases left in between. The CDR3 length is 12 residues. The CDR3 loop is CASSSRWTEQYF. The CDR3 region has the DNA TGTGCCAGCAGTTCCCGATGGACCGAGCAGTACTTC.

The rearrangement uses TRBV5-1 and TRBJ2-5, with D unclear. CDR3 length: 14 residues. The germline V gene encodes CDR1 SGHRS and CDR2 YFSETQ. Trimming removed 0 bases at V and 5 bases at J, with 11 bases between. This chain's CDR3 is CASSLGVGRETQYF. In DNA, the CDR3 is TGCGCCAGCAGCTTGGGCGTCGGCCGTGAGACCCAGTACTTC. Looking up the rest from reference TRBV5-1 and TRBJ2-5 gives the full variable domain: KAGVTQTPRYLIKTRGQQVTLSCSPISGHRSVSWYQQTPGQGLQFLFEYFSETQRNKGNFPGRFSGRQFSNSRSEMNVSTLELGDSALYLCASSLGVGRETQYFGPGTRLLVL.

Points on this clone: Other nucleotide sequences from this sample produce the same CDR3. The J gene is TRBJ2-1, the V gene TRBV28; TRBD2 aligns across 14 bases. There are 15 residues in the CDR3. The V gene's germline CDR1 is MDHEN and CDR2 SYDVKM. Trimming removed 5 bases from V and 9 bases from J; junction bases left unmatched: 6. CDR3 region: CASSQTSGRAGEQFF. The DNA of the CDR3 is TGTGCCAGCAGTCAGACTAGCGGGAGGGCCGGTGAGCAGTTCTTC. Full variable domain (remainder filled in from reference TRBV28 and TRBJ2-1): DVKVTQSSRYLVKRTGEKVFLECVQDMDHENMFWYRQDPGLGLRLIYFSYDVKMKEKGDIPEGYSVSREKKERFSLILESASTNQTSMYLCASSQTSGRAGEQFFGPGTRLTVL.

Concerning this clone: Other DNA sequences within the sample encode an identical CDR3. The J gene is TRBJ1-2, the V gene TRBV7-2, with TRBD1 identical over 7 bases. The CDR3 runs 13 residues. The J segment lost 8 bases and the V segment lost 4 bases, leaving 7 bases of the junction unmatched. Germline lookup yields CDR1 SGHTA and CDR2 FQGNSA. The CDR3 nucleotides read TGTGCCAGCAGCTATGACAGGGCCGTCGGCTACACCTTC. Protein product: CASSYDRAVGYTF.

This chain links TRBV5-1 with TRBJ2-5, with D maybe TRBD2 (6 bases). CDR1 is SGHRS and CDR2 is YFSETQ in the germline V gene. The CDR3 is 14 residues long. V shed 0 bases and J shed 1 base, with 7 bases lying between them. In DNA, the CDR3 is TGCGCCAGCAGCTTGGTACTAGCCCAAGAGACCCAGTACTTC. Translation gives CASSLVLAQETQYF.

The V gene is TRBV27, the J gene TRBJ1-1; D gene ambiguous. The V end was cut by 5 bases, the J end by 1 base, with 14 bases between. This CDR3 is built from 15 residues. The germline V gene encodes CDR1 MNHEY and CDR2 SMNVEV (reference sequence). The CDR3 sequence: CASSGNDFGNTEAFF. The CDR3, as DNA: TGTGCCAGCAGTGGAAATGATTTTGGGAACACTGAAGCTTTCTTT.

This clone was counted once. The rearrangement uses TRBV30 and TRBJ2-7, with D perhaps TRBD2 (6 bases). Germline loops: CDR1 GTSNPN, CDR2 SVGIG (reference sequence). V lost 2 bases and J 6 bases, leaving 14 bases between the germline ends. CDR3 size: 13 residues. In DNA form, the CDR3 reads TGTGCCTGGAGTTGGGACTGGGCCTCCGAGCAGTACTTC. This gives the protein CAWSWDWASEQYF.

The V gene is TRBV29-1, the J gene TRBJ2-1; D perhaps matches TRBD2 (6 bases). The V and J ends lost 2 bases and 0 bases respectively, with 14 bases between them. Germline assignment: CDR1 SQVTM and CDR2 ANQGSEA. CDR3 size: 16 residues. CDR3 sequence: CSVELSSANSYNEQFF. CDR3 coding DNA: TGCAGCGTTGAATTATCTAGCGCAAACTCCTACAATGAGCAGTTCTTC.

V usage is TRBV28 and J usage is TRBJ2-7; 10 nucleotides line up with TRBD2. CDR1 and CDR2 (germline): MDHEN, SYDVKM. CDR3 length: 15 amino acids. J lost 9 bases, V lost 2 bases, and 10 bases had no gene match. DNA for the CDR3: TGTGCCAGCAGTTTAATAGGACTAGCGGCTGCACTGCAGTACTTC. Protein product: CASSLIGLAAALQYF. Full variable domain (rest looked up from reference TRBV28 and TRBJ2-7): DVKVTQSSRYLVKRTGEKVFLECVQDMDHENMFWYRQDPGLGLRLIYFSYDVKMKEKGDIPEGYSVSREKKERFSLILESASTNQTSMYLCASSLIGLAAALQYFGPGTRLTVT.